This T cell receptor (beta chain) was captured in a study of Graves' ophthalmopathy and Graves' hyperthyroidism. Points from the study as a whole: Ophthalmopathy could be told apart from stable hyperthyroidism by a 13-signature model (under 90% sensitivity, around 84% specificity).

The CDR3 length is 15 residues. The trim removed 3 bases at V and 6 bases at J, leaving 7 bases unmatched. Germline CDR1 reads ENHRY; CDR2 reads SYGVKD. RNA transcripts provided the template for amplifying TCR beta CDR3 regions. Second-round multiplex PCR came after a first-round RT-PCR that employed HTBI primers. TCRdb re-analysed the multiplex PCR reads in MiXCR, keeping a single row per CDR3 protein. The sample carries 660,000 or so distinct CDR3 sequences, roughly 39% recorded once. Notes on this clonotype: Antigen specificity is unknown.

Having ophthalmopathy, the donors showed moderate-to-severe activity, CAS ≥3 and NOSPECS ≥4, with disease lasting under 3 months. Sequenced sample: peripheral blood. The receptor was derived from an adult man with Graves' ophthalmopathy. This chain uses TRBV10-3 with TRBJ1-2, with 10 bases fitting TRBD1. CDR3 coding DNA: TGTGCCATCAGTGATTACGACAGGGGGCACGATGGCTACACCTTC. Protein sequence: CAISDYDRGHDGYTF.